This TCR beta chain was captured in a study of blood T cells in healthy people across ages. General study results and limits: Researchers said unsorted PBMCs prevented a conclusive naive versus antigen-experienced comparison.

Worth noting for this clonotype: The antigen remains undetermined. A much larger clone differs by one base, so this may be a read error.

Alongside a J-beta primer mix, a sample-barcoded 5' primer served in a second PCR lasting about 7 to 12 cycles. TCRdb fed the 5' RACE reads into MiXCR, producing one record per CDR3 protein. The sample lists around 1.5 million distinct CDR3 sequences, about 31% seen once, with 11% in the top ten. The CDR3 loop spans 17 amino acids. The ends lost 0 bases at V and 11 bases at J; junction bases unmatched: 11. Germline values: CDR1 MGHRA, CDR2 YSYEKL. J is TRBJ2-5 and V is TRBV4-1, with 14 bases lining up with TRBD2. Sequences were obtained from blood. This receptor was identified in a woman aged 25 to 39 in good health. As DNA, the CDR3 is TGCGCCAGCAGCCAAGATCCGGGACTAGCGGGAGAGCGTGAGCAGTACTTC. Its protein is CASSQDPGLAGEREQYF.